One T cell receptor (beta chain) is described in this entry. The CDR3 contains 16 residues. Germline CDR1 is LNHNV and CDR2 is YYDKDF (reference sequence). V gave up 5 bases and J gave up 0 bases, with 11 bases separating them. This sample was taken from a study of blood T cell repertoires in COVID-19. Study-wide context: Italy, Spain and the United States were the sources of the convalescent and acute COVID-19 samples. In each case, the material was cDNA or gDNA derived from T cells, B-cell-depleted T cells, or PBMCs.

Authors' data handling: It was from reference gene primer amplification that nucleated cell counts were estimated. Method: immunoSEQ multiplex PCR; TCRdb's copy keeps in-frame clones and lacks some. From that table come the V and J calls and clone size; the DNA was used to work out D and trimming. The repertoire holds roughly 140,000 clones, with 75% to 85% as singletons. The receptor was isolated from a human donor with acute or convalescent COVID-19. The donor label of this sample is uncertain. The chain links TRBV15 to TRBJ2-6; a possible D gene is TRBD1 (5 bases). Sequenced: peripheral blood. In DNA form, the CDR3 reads TGTGCCACCAGCGGGGCGAGTGCCTCTGGGGCCAACGTCCTGACTTTC. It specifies CATSGASASGANVLTF. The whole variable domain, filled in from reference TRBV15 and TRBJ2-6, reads DAMVIQNPRYQVTQFGKPVTLSCSQTLNHNVMYWYQQKSSQAPKLLFHYYDKDFNNEADTPDNFQSRRPNTSFCFLDIRSPGLGDTAMYLCATSGASASGANVLTFGAGSRLTVL.